This T cell receptor beta chain originates from a study of blood T cell repertoires in COVID-19. Turning to the study itself: Italy, Spain and the United States were the sources of the convalescent and acute COVID-19 samples. T cells, B-cell-depleted T cells, or PBMCs supplied cDNA or gDNA.

This clone showed up just a few times. The CDR3 is made up of 15 amino acids. Trimming cost V 6 bases and J 1 base; bases outside gene matches: 5. Authors' methods: How many nucleated cells were present was estimated from reference gene primer amplification. Clones were sequenced by immunoSEQ multiplex PCR, and TCRdb holds only the in-frame ones, with some missing. V and J calls and clone size follow that table, whereas D and trimming were derived from the DNA. Of some 130,000 clones in the sample, almost 70% were seen once. This clonotype was sampled from a woman in her 70s with acute or convalescent COVID-19. Sample: peripheral blood. J is TRBJ2-4 and V is TRBV23-1; 8 nucleotides match TRBD2. TRBV23-1 is reported as an ORF; its role is uncertain. The CDR3 DNA is TGCGCCAGCAGCCAAGGGACTAGGGCCAAAAACATTCAGTACTTC. Translating gives CASSQGTRAKNIQYF.